This T cell receptor (beta chain) was recovered during a study of T cell clonotyping in hematopoietic cell transplantation. Study outcomes and limitations: Recipient TCR diversity dropped after transplant; expanded clonotypes rose from day 30 to 180. Higher Inverse Simpson Index values in graft donor and pretransplant recipient predicted broader posttransplant TCR diversity. Few recipient clonotypes overlapped donors; over 97% were de novo at given depth.

Produced via immunoSEQ multiplex PCR; TCRdb's table is partial and in-frame only. The table includes roughly 40,000 clones, less than 95% detected once. Concerning this clone itself: As yet, its antigen is unknown.

This TCR came from a woman aged 45 to 65 in good health. Some clones in this sample may be carry-over from other donors' samples. The source material was peripheral blood mononuclear cells.

CDR3 in DNA: TGTGCCTGGAATTTAGGGACTTCCTCTGGAAACACCATATATTTT. Protein product: CAWNLGTSSGNTIYF. This chain links TRBV30 with TRBJ1-3; TRBD1 is a possible D gene (5 bases). Deletions cut 4 bases from V and 0 bases from J, with 13 bases between. CDR1 is GTSNPN and CDR2 is SVGIG in the germline V gene (reference sequence). The CDR3 consists of 15 residues.